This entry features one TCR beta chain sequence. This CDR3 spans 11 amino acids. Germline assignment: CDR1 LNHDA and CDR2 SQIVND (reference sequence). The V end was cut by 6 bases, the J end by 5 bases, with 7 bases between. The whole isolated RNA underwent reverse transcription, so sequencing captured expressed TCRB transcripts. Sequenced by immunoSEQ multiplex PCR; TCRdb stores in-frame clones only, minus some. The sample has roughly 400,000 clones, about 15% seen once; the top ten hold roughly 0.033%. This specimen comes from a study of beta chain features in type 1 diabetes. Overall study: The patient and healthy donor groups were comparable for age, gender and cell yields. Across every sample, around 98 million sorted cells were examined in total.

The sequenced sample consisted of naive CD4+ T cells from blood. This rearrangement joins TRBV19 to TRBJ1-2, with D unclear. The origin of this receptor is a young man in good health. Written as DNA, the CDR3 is TGTGCCAGTAGCCAGACTTATGGCTACACCTTC. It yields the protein CASSQTYGYTF.